The rows below give T cell receptor beta chains drawn from one sample of a study of OX40 agonist ivuxolimab in advanced cancers. Here immunoSEQ multiplex PCR was the method, and the copy in TCRdb shows in-frame clones only, minus some. The data show some 31,000 clones, roughly nine tenths seen once. The sequenced sample was CD4+ or CD8+ T cells sorted from blood, obtained in a trial of the OX40 agonist ivuxolimab. The origin of the receptors is an adult with an advanced solid tumor such as melanoma, head and neck, liver or kidney cancer. The CDR3 runs from the conserved cysteine through the conserved F or W.

j_call v_call cdr3_aa
TRBJ2-3 TRBV9 CASSELGGGTDTQYF
TRBJ1-1 TRBV29-1 CSVDVGAFEAFF
TRBJ1-2 TRBV27 CASSLFGGGGSYTF
TRBJ1-6 TRBV5-5 CASSTGPPHSPLHF
TRBJ2-7 TRBV6-5 CASSYTESYEQYF
TRBJ1-5 TRBV5-6 CASSLSLRGDQPQHF
TRBJ1-4 TRBV2 CASLPAGRGAYEKLFF
TRBJ2-2 TRBV6-5 CASSYAGTTGELFF
TRBJ2-5 TRBV7-7 CASSPWDRLSETQYF
TRBJ2-3 TRBV12-5 CASGPWGDTQYF
TRBJ1-6 TRBV5-1 CASSLGYSPLHF
TRBJ2-5 TRBV11-3 CASSLATQETQYF
TRBJ2-5 TRBV5-1 CASSLPGQGALQETQYF
TRBJ2-7 TRBV2 CASSGWDREVYEQYF
TRBJ1-5 TRBV4-1 CASSQAGIPSNQPQHF
TRBJ1-1 TRBV4-1 CASSQGQEMNTEAFF
TRBJ1-2 TRBV6-5 CASSELDKNYGYTF
TRBJ2-3 TRBV11-2 CASSLDLGLSTDTQYF
TRBJ2-1 TRBV9 CASSATSGSYNEQFF
TRBJ2-4 TRBV2 CASNRLEAKNIQYF
TRBJ1-1 TRBV7-6 CASSLDRLWGTEAFF
TRBJ1-2 TRBV11-2 CASSHDGTGGFYGYTF
TRBJ1-5 TRBV4-1 CASSPRDPRGYSNQPQHF
TRBJ2-3 TRBV5-6 CASSLRTSGSADTQYF
TRBJ2-7 TRBV7-8 CASSWTSGAVEQYF
TRBJ2-1 TRBV19 CASSILRGKNNEQFF
TRBJ1-1 TRBV6-5 CASSYSRMNTEAFF
TRBJ1-2 TRBV2 CASWDYHYGYTF
TRBJ2-1 TRBV28 CASRAGSPRSYNEQFF
TRBJ1-1 TRBV19 CASSISFRGPAEAFF
TRBJ1-4 TRBV30 CAWSWAGVGEKLFF
TRBJ1-1 TRBV30 CAWSQAVVGTEAFF
TRBJ2-7 TRBV21-1 CASSKEGCTGGSNYEQYF
TRBJ2-7 TRBV27 CASSFPEQYF
TRBJ2-3 TRBV19 CASGRDGFADTQYF
TRBJ1-5 TRBV6-1 CASSEDTGFGNQPQHF